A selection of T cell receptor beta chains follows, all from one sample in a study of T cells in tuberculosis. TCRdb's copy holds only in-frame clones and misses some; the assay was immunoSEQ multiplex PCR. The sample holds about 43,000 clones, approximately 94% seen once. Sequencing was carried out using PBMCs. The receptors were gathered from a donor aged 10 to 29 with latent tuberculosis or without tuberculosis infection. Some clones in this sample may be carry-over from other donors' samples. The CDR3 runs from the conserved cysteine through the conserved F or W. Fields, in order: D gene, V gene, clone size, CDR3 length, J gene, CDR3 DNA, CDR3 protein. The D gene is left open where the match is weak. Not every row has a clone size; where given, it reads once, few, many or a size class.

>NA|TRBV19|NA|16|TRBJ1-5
TGTGCCAGTAAGCGCGGGGCGCCCTTCCCCAATCAGCCCCAGCATTTT
CASKRGAPFPNQPQHF
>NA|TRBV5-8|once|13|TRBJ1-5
TGTGCCAGCAGCTTGTTGGGGCGGCAGCCCCAGCATTTT
CASSLLGRQPQHF
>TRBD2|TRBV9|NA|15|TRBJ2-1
TGTGCCAGCAGCCCGCTAGCGGGAGGGAACAATGAGCAGTTCTTC
CASSPLAGGNNEQFF
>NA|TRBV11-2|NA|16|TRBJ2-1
TGTGCCAGCAGCTTAGTGGCAGAGCGGATATACAATGAGCAGTTCTTC
CASSLVAERIYNEQFF
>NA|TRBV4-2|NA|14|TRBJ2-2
TGTGCCAGCAAGGGACTCTTGGACACCGGGGAGCTGTTTTTT
CASKGLLDTGELFF
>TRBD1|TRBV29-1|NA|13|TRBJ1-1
TGCAGCGTCCCGGGACAGACAAACACTGAAGCTTTCTTT
CSVPGQTNTEAFF
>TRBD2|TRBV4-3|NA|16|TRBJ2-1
TGCGCCAGCAGCCGCCCTACTAGCGGGAGGGCCTTTGAGCAGTTCTTC
CASSRPTSGRAFEQFF
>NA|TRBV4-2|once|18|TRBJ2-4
TGTGCCAGCAGCCGGAGGGGTGGCCGCCCGGGGGCCAAAAACATTCAGTACTTC
CASSRRGGRPGAKNIQYF
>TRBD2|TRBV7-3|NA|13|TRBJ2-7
TGTGCCAGCAGCTTAACGGCGGGAGCCGAGCAGTACTTC
CASSLTAGAEQYF
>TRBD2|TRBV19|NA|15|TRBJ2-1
TGTGCCAGCCATACCGGGACTAGCGGGATCAATGAGCAGTTCTTC
CASHTGTSGINEQFF
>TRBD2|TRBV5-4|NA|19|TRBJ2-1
TGTGCCAGCAGCGGCGGCAGGGGACTAGCGGGAGGGGGTTCCAATGAGCAGTTCTTC
CASSGGRGLAGGGSNEQFF
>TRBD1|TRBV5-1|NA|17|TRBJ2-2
TGCGCCAGCAGCCCCGGTAGTGGGACAGGGGGCACCGGGGAGCTGTTTTTT
CASSPGSGTGGTGELFF
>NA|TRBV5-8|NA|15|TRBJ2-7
TGTGCCAGCAGCTTGAGGTGGGCAGGGTCTCCCGAGCAGTACTTC
CASSLRWAGSPEQYF
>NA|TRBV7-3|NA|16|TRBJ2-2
TGTGCCAGCAGCTTAAAGACTAGGGGCAACACCGGGGAGCTGTTTTTT
CASSLKTRGNTGELFF
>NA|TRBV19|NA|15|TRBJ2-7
TGTGCCAGTAGTAGCCTAGAGGGCCTGGTATACGAGCAGTACTTC
CASSSLEGLVYEQYF
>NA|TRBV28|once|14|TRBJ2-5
TGTGCCAGCACCTTAACTAGATGGCGTGAGACCCAGTACTTC
CASTLTRWRETQYF
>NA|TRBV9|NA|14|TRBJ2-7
TGTGCCAGCAGCGTAGGAGCAGGCTACTACGAGCAGTACTTC
CASSVGAGYYEQYF
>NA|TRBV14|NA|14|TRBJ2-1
TGTGCCAGCAGCCCCAAGGCGGGAATTTTTGAGCAGTTCTTC
CASSPKAGIFEQFF
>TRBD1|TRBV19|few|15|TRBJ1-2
TGTGCCAGTAGTGTCTCGACAGGGTCTAACTATGGCTACACCTTC
CASSVSTGSNYGYTF
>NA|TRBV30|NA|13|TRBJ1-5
TGTGCCTGGAGCCTGCGGGGAGATCAGCCCCAGCATTTT
CAWSLRGDQPQHF
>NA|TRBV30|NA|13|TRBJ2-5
TGTGCCTGGGATCCGGGACTGCAAGAGACCCAGTACTTC
CAWDPGLQETQYF
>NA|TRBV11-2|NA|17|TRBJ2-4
TGTGCCAGCAGCTTCTTTGGCAACCTTCTAGCCAAAAACATTCAGTACTTC
CASSFFGNLLAKNIQYF
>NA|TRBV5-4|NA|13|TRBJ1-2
TGTGCCAGCAGCTTTGGGCACGCAGGGGGCTACACCTTC
CASSFGHAGGYTF
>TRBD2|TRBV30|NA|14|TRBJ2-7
TGTGCCTGGAGGCCGACTAGCGGGAAAGTCGAGCAGTACTTC
CAWRPTSGKVEQYF
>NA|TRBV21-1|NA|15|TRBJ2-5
TGTGCCAGCAGCAAATTAACAGGGTCCGGGGAGACCCAGTACTTC
CASSKLTGSGETQYF
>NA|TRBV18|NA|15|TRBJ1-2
TGTGCCAGCTCACCCTACAGGGTCCGGCAAGGGGGCTACACCTTC
CASSPYRVRQGGYTF
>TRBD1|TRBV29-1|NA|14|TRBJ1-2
TGCAGCGTCGCGGGACAGGGAGTAGTGAATGGCTACACCTTC
CSVAGQGVVNGYTF
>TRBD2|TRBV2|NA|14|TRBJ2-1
TGTGCCAGCACCACGGGACTAGCCAACAATGAGCAGTTCTTC
CASTTGLANNEQFF
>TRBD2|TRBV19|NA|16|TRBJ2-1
TGTGCCACTTCCGAACTAGCGGGAGCCTACGGGAATGAGCAGTTCTTC
CATSELAGAYGNEQFF
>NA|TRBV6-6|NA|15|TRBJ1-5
TGTGCCAGCAGTTACTCGGTCGAGGGATATCAGCCCCAGCATTTT
CASSYSVEGYQPQHF
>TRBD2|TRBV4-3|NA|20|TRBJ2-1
TGCGCCAGCAGCCAAGATCCATCCCTAGCGGGAGGCCCAGGGTACAATGAGCAGTTCTTC
CASSQDPSLAGGPGYNEQFF
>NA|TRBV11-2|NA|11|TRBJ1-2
TGTGCCAGTGGACTGAACTATGGCTACACCTTC
CASGLNYGYTF
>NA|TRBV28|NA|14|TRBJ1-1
TGTGCCAGCAGTTTAGGGCGCGGTGAGGGTGAAGCTTTCTTT
CASSLGRGEGEAFF
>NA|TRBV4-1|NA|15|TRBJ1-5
TGCGCCAGCAGTTCCCAGTCTTATAGCAATCAGCCCCAGCATTTT
CASSSQSYSNQPQHF
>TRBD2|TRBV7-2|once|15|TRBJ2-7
TGTGCCAGCAGCCAAACGGGACTAGGGAGGTACGAGCAGTACTTC
CASSQTGLGRYEQYF
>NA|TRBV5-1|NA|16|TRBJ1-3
TGCGCCAGCAGCTTGAATCCAGGGCTCTCTGGAAACACCATATATTTT
CASSLNPGLSGNTIYF